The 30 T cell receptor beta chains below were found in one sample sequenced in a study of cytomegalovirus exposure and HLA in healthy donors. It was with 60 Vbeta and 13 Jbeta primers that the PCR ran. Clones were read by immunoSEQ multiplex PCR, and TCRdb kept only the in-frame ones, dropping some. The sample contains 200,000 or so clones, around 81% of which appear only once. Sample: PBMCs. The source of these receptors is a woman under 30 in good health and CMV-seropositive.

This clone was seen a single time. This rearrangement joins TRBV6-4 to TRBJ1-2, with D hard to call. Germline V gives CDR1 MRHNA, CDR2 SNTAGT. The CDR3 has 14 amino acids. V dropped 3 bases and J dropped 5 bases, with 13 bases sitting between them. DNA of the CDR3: TGTGCCAGCAGTGAGGCTATGGGGAGTTATGGCTACACCTTC. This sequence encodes CASSEAMGSYGYTF.

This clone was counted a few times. The CDR3 loop is CASSPRGPGQGRTNEKLFF. CDR3 sequence (DNA): TGTGCCAGCAGCCCCCGGGGGCCCGGACAGGGGCGAACTAATGAAAAACTGTTTTTT. The chain uses TRBV11-2 and TRBJ1-4; the match to TRBD1 covers 9 bases. Losses at the gene ends were 5 bases for V and 1 base for J; bases not matched to a gene: 14. CDR3 size: 19 residues. Germline V gives CDR1 SGHAT, CDR2 FQNNGV.

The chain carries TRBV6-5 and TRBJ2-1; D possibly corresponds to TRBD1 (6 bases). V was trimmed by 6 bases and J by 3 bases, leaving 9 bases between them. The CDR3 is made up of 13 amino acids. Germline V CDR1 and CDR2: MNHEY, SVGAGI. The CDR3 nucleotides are TGTGCCAGCAGCCACAGGGTCTACAATGAGCAGTTCTTC. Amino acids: CASSHRVYNEQFF.

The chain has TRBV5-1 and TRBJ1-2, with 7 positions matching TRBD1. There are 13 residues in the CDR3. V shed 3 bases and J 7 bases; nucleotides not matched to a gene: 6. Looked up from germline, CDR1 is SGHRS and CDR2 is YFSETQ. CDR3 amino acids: CASSSDNRGGYTF. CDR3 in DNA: TGCGCCAGCAGCTCAGACAACAGGGGTGGCTACACCTTC.

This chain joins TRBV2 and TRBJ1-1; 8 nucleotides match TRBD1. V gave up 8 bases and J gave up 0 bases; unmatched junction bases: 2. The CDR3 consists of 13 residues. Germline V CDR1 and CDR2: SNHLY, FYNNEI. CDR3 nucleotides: TGTGCCAGCGGGACAGGAATGAACACTGAAGCTTTCTTT. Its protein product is CASGTGMNTEAFF. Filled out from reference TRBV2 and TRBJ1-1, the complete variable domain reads EPEVTQTPSHQVTQMGQEVILRCVPISNHLYFYWYRQILGQKVEFLVSFYNNEISEKSEIFDDQFSVERPDGSNFTLKIRSTKLEDSAMYFCASGTGMNTEAFFGQGTRLTVV.

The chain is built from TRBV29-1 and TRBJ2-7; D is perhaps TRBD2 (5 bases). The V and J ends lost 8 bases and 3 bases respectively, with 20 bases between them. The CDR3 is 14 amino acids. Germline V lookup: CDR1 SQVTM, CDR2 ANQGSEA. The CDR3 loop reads CSITRPSGFYEQYF. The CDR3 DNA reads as TGCAGCATTACCAGACCGAGCGGATTCTACGAGCAGTACTTC.

This CDR3 is CSVAETGYEQYV. The CDR3 DNA sequence: TGCAGCGTTGCGGAGACAGGCTACGAGCAGTACGTC. The J gene is TRBJ2-7, the V gene TRBV29-1, with a possible D match to TRBD1 (6 bases). This CDR3 is 12 amino acids long. From germline, CDR1 is SQVTM and CDR2 ANQGSEA. V dropped 4 bases and J dropped 3 bases, with 10 bases sitting between them.

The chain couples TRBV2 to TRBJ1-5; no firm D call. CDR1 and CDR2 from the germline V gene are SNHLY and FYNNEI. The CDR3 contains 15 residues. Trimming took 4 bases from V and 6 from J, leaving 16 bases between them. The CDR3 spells CASSARRAEGQPQHF. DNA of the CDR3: TGTGCCAGCAGTGCGAGGAGGGCTGAGGGTCAGCCCCAGCATTTT.

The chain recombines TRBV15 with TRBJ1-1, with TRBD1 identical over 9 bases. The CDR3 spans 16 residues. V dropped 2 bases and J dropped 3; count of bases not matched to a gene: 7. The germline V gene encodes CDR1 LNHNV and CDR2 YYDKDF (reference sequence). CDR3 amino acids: CATSRSTGGRDTEAFF. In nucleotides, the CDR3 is TGTGCCACCAGCAGATCGACAGGGGGGCGGGACACTGAAGCTTTCTTT.

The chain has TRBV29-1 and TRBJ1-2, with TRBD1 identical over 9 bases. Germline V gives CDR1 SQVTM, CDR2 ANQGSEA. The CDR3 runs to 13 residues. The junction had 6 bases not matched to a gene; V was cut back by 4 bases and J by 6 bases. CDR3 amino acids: CSVGDREADGYTF. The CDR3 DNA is TGCAGCGTTGGGGACAGGGAAGCGGATGGCTACACCTTC.

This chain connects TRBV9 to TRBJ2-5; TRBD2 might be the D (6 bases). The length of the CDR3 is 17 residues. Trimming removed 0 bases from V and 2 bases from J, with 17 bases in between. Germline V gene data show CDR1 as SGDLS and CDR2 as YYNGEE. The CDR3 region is CASSVAPSGLTQETQYF. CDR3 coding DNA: TGTGCCAGCAGCGTAGCACCCTCGGGACTGACACAAGAGACCCAGTACTTC. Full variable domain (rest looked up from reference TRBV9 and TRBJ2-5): DSGVTQTPKHLITATGQRVTLRCSPRSGDLSVYWYQQSLDQGLQFLIQYYNGEERAKGNILERFSAQQFPDLHSELNLSSLELGDSALYFCASSVAPSGLTQETQYFGPGTRLLVL.

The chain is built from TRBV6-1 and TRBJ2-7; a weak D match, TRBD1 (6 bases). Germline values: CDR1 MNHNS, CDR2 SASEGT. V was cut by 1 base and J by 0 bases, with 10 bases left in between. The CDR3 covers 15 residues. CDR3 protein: CASSEGMDSSYEQYV. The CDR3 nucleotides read TGTGCCAGCAGTGAAGGGATGGACAGCTCCTACGAGCAGTACGTC.

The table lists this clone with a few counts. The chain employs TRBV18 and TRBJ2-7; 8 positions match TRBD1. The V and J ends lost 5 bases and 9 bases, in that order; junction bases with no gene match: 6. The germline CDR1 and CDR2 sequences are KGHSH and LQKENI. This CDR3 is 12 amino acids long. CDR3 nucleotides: TGTGCCAGCTCAACTACAGGGGGAACGCAGTACGTC. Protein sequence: CASSTTGGTQYV.

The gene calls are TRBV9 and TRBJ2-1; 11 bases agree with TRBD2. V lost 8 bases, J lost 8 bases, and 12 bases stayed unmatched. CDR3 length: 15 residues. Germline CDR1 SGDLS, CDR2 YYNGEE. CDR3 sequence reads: CASAAASGGYHEQFF. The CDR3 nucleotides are TGTGCCAGTGCCGCGGCTAGCGGGGGGTATCATGAGCAGTTCTTC.

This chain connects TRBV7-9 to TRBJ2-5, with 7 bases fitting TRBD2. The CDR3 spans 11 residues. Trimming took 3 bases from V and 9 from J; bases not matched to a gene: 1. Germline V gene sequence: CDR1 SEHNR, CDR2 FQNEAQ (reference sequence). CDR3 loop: CASSFREAQYF. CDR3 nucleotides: TGTGCCAGCAGCTTCCGGGAGGCCCAGTACTTC.

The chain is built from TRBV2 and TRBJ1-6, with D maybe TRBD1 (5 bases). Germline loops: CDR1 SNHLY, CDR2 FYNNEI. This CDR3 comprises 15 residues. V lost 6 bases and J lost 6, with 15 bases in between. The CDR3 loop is CASRIVGLSNSPLHF. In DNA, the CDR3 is TGTGCCAGCAGAATAGTGGGGCTGAGTAATTCACCCCTCCACTTT.

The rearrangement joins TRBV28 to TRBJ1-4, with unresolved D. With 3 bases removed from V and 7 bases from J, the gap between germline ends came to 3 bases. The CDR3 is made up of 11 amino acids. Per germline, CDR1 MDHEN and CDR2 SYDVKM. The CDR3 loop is CASSFLEKLFF. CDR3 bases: TGTGCCAGCAGTTTTCTTGAAAAACTGTTTTTT.

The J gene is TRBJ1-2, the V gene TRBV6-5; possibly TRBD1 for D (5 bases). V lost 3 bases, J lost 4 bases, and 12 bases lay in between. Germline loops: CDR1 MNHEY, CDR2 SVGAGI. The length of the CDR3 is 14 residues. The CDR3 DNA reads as TGTGCCAGCAGTTATTCGACAGTATCCTATGGCTACACCTTC. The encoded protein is CASSYSTVSYGYTF.

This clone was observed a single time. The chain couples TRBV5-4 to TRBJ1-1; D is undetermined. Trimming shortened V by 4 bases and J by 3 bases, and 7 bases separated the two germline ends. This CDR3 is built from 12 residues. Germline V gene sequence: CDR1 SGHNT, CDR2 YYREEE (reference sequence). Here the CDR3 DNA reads TGTGCCAGCAGCCACCCGGACACTGAAGCTTTCTTT. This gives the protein CASSHPDTEAFF.

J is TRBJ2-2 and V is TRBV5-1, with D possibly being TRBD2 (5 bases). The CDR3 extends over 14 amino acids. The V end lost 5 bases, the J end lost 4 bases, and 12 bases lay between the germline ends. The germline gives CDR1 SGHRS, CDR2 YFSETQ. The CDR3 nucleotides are TGCGCCAGCAGAAGTACGGGAAGCACCGGGGAGCTGTTTTTT. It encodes CASRSTGSTGELFF.

CDR3 protein: CATSRDNRDYGYTF. The CDR3 DNA sequence: TGTGCCACCAGCAGAGATAATCGGGACTATGGCTACACCTTC. The J gene is TRBJ1-2, the V gene TRBV15; no firm D call. The CDR3 length is 14 residues. The germline V gene encodes CDR1 LNHNV and CDR2 YYDKDF (reference sequence). V dropped 0 bases and J dropped 3 bases, with 8 bases sitting between them. Full variable domain (missing parts from reference TRBV15 and TRBJ1-2): DAMVIQNPRYQVTQFGKPVTLSCSQTLNHNVMYWYQQKSSQAPKLLFHYYDKDFNNEADTPDNFQSRRPNTSFCFLDIRSPGLGDTAMYLCATSRDNRDYGYTFGSGTRLTVV.

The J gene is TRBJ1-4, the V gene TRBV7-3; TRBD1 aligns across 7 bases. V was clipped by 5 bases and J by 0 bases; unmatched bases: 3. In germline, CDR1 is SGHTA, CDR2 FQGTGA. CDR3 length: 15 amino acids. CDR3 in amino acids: CASSPGGATNEKLFF. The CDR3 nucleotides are TGTGCCAGCAGCCCAGGGGGAGCAACTAATGAAAAACTGTTTTTT.

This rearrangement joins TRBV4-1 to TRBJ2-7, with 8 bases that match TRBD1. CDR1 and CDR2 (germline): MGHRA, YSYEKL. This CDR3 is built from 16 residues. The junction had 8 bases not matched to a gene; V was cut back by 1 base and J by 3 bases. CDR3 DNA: TGCGCCAGCAGCCAAGCAGCGGCAGGGGGCCTCTACGAGCAGTACTTC. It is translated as CASSQAAAGGLYEQYF.

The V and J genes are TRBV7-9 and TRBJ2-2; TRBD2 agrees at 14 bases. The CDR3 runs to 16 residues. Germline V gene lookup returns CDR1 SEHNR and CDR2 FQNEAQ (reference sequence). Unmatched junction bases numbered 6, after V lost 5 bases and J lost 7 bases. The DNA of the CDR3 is TGTGCCAGCAGCCCCGGACTAGCGGGGGGACTCGGGGAGCTGTTTTTT. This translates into CASSPGLAGGLGELFF.

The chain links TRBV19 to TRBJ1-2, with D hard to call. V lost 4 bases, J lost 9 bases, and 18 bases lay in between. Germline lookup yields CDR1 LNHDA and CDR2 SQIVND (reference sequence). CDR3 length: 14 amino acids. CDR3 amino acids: CASSTDPQQVRYTF. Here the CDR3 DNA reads TGTGCCAGTAGTACCGACCCTCAGCAGGTACGCTACACCTTC.

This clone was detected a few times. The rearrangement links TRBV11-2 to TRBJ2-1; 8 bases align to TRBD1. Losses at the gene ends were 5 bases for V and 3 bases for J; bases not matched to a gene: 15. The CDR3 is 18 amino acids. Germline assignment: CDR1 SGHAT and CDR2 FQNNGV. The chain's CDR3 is CASSPEAPGTGGYNEQFF. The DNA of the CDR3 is TGTGCCAGCAGCCCAGAAGCGCCAGGGACAGGAGGCTACAATGAGCAGTTCTTC.

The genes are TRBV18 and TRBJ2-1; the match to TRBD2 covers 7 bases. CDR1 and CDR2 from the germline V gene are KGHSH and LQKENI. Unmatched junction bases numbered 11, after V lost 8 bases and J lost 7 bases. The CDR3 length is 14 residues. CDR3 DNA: TGTGCCAGCCGTACGGGAGGTGGAGTAAATGAGCAGTTCTTC. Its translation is CASRTGGGVNEQFF.

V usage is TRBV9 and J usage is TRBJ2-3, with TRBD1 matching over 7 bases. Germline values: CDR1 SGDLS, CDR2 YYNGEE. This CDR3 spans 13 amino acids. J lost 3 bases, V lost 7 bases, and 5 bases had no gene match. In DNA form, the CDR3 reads TGTGCCAGCGAACAGGGGAATACAGATACGCAGTATTTT. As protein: CASEQGNTDTQYF.

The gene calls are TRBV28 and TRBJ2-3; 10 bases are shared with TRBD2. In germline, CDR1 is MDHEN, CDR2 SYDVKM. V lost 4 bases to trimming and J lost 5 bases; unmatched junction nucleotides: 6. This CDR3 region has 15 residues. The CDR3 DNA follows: TGTGCCAGCAGTTCAGGAGGACTAGCGGTAGATACGCAGTATTTT. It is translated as CASSSGGLAVDTQYF.

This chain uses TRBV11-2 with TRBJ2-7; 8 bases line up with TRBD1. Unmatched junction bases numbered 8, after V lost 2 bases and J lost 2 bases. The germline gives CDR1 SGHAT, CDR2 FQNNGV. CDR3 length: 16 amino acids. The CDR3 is CASSLLGGQGTYEQYF. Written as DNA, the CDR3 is TGTGCCAGCAGCTTACTTGGTGGACAGGGAACCTACGAGCAGTACTTC.